This is a list of T cell receptor beta chains from one sample in a study of T cells after yellow fever vaccination. TCRdb reprocessed the 5' RACE reads with MiXCR, giving one entry per CDR3 protein. The data show some 400,000 distinct CDR3 sequences, roughly a sixth seen once. The material sequenced was PBMCs, taken before the yellow fever booster vaccination. Receptors were obtained from a man younger than 30 who received the YFV17D yellow fever vaccine. The CDR3 runs from the conserved cysteine through the conserved F or W. Fields, in order: clone size, D gene, V gene, J gene, CDR3 DNA, CDR3 protein. A D gene is named only where the DNA matches it firmly. Not every row has a clone size; where given, it reads once, few, many or a size class.

abundance: few; d_gene: TRBD1; v_gene: TRBV6-1; j_gene: TRBJ2-7; CDR3nt: TGTGCCAGCAGCCGACTCAGGGGGAGCTCCTACGAGCAGTACTTC; CDR3aa: CASSRLRGSSYEQYF
abundance: .; d_gene: .; v_gene: TRBV7-8; j_gene: TRBJ2-1; CDR3nt: TGTGCCAGCAGCTTAAGACAGGCCAAAGTCGAGCAGTTCTTC; CDR3aa: CASSLRQAKVEQFF
abundance: few; d_gene: .; v_gene: TRBV6-5; j_gene: TRBJ1-1; CDR3nt: TGTGCCAGCAGCCCAAGCGGGGGATTGGGCGCTTTCTTT; CDR3aa: CASSPSGGLGAFF
abundance: .; d_gene: .; v_gene: TRBV7-6; j_gene: TRBJ2-5; CDR3nt: TGTGCCAGCAGCTTATTAGGAGTGCAGGGACAAGAGACCCAGTACTTC; CDR3aa: CASSLLGVQGQETQYF
abundance: .; d_gene: TRBD1; v_gene: TRBV12-3/TRBV12-4; j_gene: TRBJ1-6; CDR3nt: TGTGCCAGCAGTTCGGTTACAGGGGGCCGGTCACCCCTCCACTTT; CDR3aa: CASSSVTGGRSPLHF
abundance: few; d_gene: .; v_gene: TRBV7-3; j_gene: TRBJ2-3; CDR3nt: TGTGCCAGCAGCTTATTTAGCGGACGCGGTGTAGATACGCAGTATTTT; CDR3aa: CASSLFSGRGVDTQYF
abundance: few; d_gene: .; v_gene: TRBV18; j_gene: TRBJ1-3; CDR3nt: TGTGCCAGCTCACTACCCGGCCAGGCAGTACGAAACACCATATATTTT; CDR3aa: CASSLPGQAVRNTIYF
abundance: few; d_gene: .; v_gene: TRBV10-3; j_gene: TRBJ1-1; CDR3nt: TGTGCCATCCGAGGACAGTCGGAAGCTTTCTTT; CDR3aa: CAIRGQSEAFF
abundance: few; d_gene: .; v_gene: TRBV7-9; j_gene: TRBJ1-2; CDR3nt: TGTGCCAGCAGCTCACCCCAATATAATTTATTGGACTATGGCTACACCTTC; CDR3aa: CASSSPQYNLLDYGYTF
abundance: .; d_gene: TRBD1; v_gene: TRBV7-9; j_gene: TRBJ2-3; CDR3nt: TGTGCCTGCGGGACAGGGGGCGCAGATACGCAGTATTTT; CDR3aa: CACGTGGADTQYF
abundance: few; d_gene: .; v_gene: TRBV10-3; j_gene: TRBJ1-1; CDR3nt: TGTGCCATCAGGATGGGCCCGAACACTGAAGCTTTCTTT; CDR3aa: CAIRMGPNTEAFF
abundance: few; d_gene: .; v_gene: TRBV4-2; j_gene: TRBJ1-5; CDR3nt: TGTGCCAGCACCGGTGAGCTGGGTCAGGGGCCCCAGCATTTT; CDR3aa: CASTGELGQGPQHF
abundance: few; d_gene: .; v_gene: TRBV4-1; j_gene: TRBJ1-1; CDR3nt: TGCGCCAGCAGCCACTCTCTGGGACGGGACACTGAAGCTTTCTTT; CDR3aa: CASSHSLGRDTEAFF
abundance: once; d_gene: .; v_gene: TRBV5-6; j_gene: TRBJ2-5; CDR3nt: TGTGCCAGCAGCGAGGGACATTCGGAGACCCAGTACTTC; CDR3aa: CASSEGHSETQYF
abundance: .; d_gene: .; v_gene: TRBV15; j_gene: TRBJ2-5; CDR3nt: TGTGCCACCAGCAGAGATGGCGGGGACCAAGAGACCCAGTACTTC; CDR3aa: CATSRDGGDQETQYF
abundance: .; d_gene: .; v_gene: TRBV20-1; j_gene: TRBJ2-3; CDR3nt: TGCAGTGCTAGAGACAGGGTGATTTCAGATACGCAGTATTTT; CDR3aa: CSARDRVISDTQYF
abundance: few; d_gene: .; v_gene: TRBV4-3; j_gene: TRBJ1-6; CDR3nt: TGCGCCAGCAGCCAAGAGGCAGAATCATATAATTCACCCCTCCACTTT; CDR3aa: CASSQEAESYNSPLHF
abundance: .; d_gene: .; v_gene: TRBV4-2; j_gene: TRBJ1-2; CDR3nt: TGTGCCAGCAGCCCCGGGGGCAGCCCTAACTATGGCTACACCTTC; CDR3aa: CASSPGGSPNYGYTF